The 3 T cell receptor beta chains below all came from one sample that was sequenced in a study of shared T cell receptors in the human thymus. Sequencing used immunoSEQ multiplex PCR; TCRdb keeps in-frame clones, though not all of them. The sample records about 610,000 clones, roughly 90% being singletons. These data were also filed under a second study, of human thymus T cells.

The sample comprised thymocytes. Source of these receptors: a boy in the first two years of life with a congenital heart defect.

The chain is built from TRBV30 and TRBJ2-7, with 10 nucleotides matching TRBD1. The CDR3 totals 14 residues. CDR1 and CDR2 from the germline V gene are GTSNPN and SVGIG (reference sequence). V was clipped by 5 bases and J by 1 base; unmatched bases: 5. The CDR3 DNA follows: TGTGCCTGGGCAGACAGGGGGCTATCCTACGAGCAGTACTTC. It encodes CAWADRGLSYEQYF.

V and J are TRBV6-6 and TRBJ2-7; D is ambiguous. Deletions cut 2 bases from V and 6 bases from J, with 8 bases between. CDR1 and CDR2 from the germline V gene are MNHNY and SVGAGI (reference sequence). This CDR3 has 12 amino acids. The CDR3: CASSYVYPEQYF. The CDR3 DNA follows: TGTGCCAGCAGTTACGTATATCCCGAGCAGTACTTC.

CDR3 coding DNA: TGCAGCGTTGTGGGGGGGAGCACAGATACGCAGTATTTT. Translation: CSVVGGSTDTQYF. The chain uses TRBV29-1 and TRBJ2-3; 7 nucleotides line up with TRBD2. Trimming cost V 4 bases and J 0 bases; bases outside gene matches: 1. The germline CDR1 and CDR2 sequences are SQVTM and ANQGSEA. The CDR3 loop spans 13 amino acids.